These T cell receptor beta chains were read from a single sample in a study of shared clonotypes between healthy human individuals. Sequenced by immunoSEQ multiplex PCR; TCRdb stores in-frame clones only, minus some. This sample has 1.5 million to 2.5 million clones, with 85% to 95% found just once. The sample taken for sequencing was naive CD8+ T cells sorted from blood. These TCRs come from a man in his late teens or twenties in good health. The conserved cysteine and the conserved F or W are not part of the CDR3 here. A D gene is named only where the DNA matches it firmly.

14 | TRBJ2-2 | - | TRBV25-1 | ASRLLRGGDTGELF
12 | TRBJ1-2 | TRBD1 | TRBV28 | ASSSGQGSTGYT
11 | TRBJ2-5 | - | TRBV10-3 | AILFRGQETQY
12 | TRBJ2-7 | TRBD2 | TRBV6-5 | ASSYTSGSYEQY
13 | TRBJ1-1 | - | TRBV5-8 | ASSFFVEMNTEAF
7 | TRBJ2-7 | - | TRBV28 | ANIYEQY
13 | TRBJ1-2 | - | TRBV4-1 | ASSQETGYLYGYT
12 | TRBJ2-3 | - | TRBV27 | ASSLYMVGDTQY
11 | TRBJ1-1 | - | TRBV7-9 | ASSLALWTEAF
13 | TRBJ2-5 | - | TRBV7-9 | ASSPFPGNQETQY
13 | TRBJ2-1 | - | TRBV30 | AWSVEGVSHNEQF
12 | TRBJ1-5 | - | TRBV4-1 | ASSQGLLQEPQH
16 | TRBJ2-1 | TRBD2 | TRBV13 | ASSSTTGLAGRGNEQF
13 | TRBJ2-5 | - | TRBV28 | ASSSPPRGQETQY
12 | TRBJ1-1 | - | TRBV6-5 | ASSHQGGITEAF
18 | TRBJ2-1 | TRBD1 | TRBV27 | ASSFQTPTGDESSYNEQF
12 | TRBJ2-7 | TRBD1 | TRBV6-6 | ASNTEGAFYEQY
13 | TRBJ2-1 | - | TRBV2 | ASSEAGERYNEQF
12 | TRBJ2-2 | TRBD2 | TRBV6-1 | ANRLASNTGELF
10 | TRBJ2-7 | - | TRBV29-1 | SVEGQGYEQY
14 | TRBJ2-7 | TRBD2 | TRBV6-5 | ASSYLPSGAIYEQY
10 | TRBJ2-5 | - | TRBV6-5 | ASSYSWETQY
11 | TRBJ1-1 | - | TRBV4-1 | ASSQSGITEAF
7 | TRBJ1-6 | - | TRBV25-1 | ASSEWDD
18 | TRBJ2-6 | TRBD1 | TRBV5-1 | ASSLLSGTGVYSGANVLT
14 | TRBJ2-2 | TRBD2 | TRBV13 | ASSPSGSLFSGELF
15 | TRBJ2-2 | TRBD1 | TRBV7-2 | ATPSRDRGWNTGELF
13 | TRBJ1-2 | TRBD1 | TRBV7-9 | ASSRGTGVPYGYT
12 | TRBJ1-2 | - | TRBV5-6 | ASSLAALYGGYT
11 | TRBJ1-2 | - | TRBV7-8 | ASSREIGWGYT
11 | TRBJ1-2 | TRBD1 | TRBV6-5 | ASRTGTGYGYT
13 | TRBJ2-7 | - | TRBV19 | ASSIDLGGAYEQY
12 | TRBJ1-3 | - | TRBV5-6 | ASSPAGSGNTIY
13 | TRBJ2-3 | - | TRBV9 | ASSVEGQYTDTQY
13 | TRBJ2-7 | TRBD2 | TRBV11-2 | ASSSTSTSSYEQY
13 | TRBJ2-1 | TRBD1 | TRBV6-5 | ASSPTGVTYNEQF
13 | TRBJ2-2 | TRBD2 | TRBV6-1 | ASSGLAGGAGELF
15 | TRBJ2-1 | - | TRBV5-1 | ASSLAEIQSSYNEQF
13 | TRBJ2-3 | TRBD2 | TRBV10-3 | AISVRAGAPDTQY
13 | TRBJ2-1 | TRBD2 | TRBV13 | ASSPGLAAGNEQF
11 | TRBJ2-7 | - | TRBV5-6 | ASSFSSLDEQY
12 | TRBJ1-1 | - | TRBV27 | ASSPSYGPTEAF
15 | TRBJ2-7 | TRBD2 | TRBV30 | AWLFGTSGAESYEQY
12 | TRBJ2-7 | - | TRBV5-1 | ASSDGGGDDEQY
10 | TRBJ2-7 | - | TRBV27 | ASRSPSYEQY
14 | TRBJ2-7 | - | TRBV18 | ASSPAMGEGFWEQY
13 | TRBJ2-1 | - | TRBV10-2 | ASSKDLSSYNEQF
12 | TRBJ1-4 | TRBD1 | TRBV2 | ASREQGAGEKLF
12 | TRBJ1-6 | - | TRBV27 | ASSFGTGNSPLH
13 | TRBJ2-7 | - | TRBV5-6 | ASSLGGGVSYEQY
13 | TRBJ2-2 | - | TRBV10-2 | ASSEHSLASVELF
13 | TRBJ2-4 | TRBD2 | TRBV7-8 | ASSPPGGAKNIQY
11 | TRBJ2-1 | - | TRBV7-6 | ASSPLHDNEQF
16 | TRBJ2-2 | TRBD1 | TRBV7-7 | ASSLNSHRGENTGELF
13 | TRBJ1-2 | - | TRBV28 | ASSLGQFANYGYT
14 | TRBJ2-3 | TRBD2 | TRBV5-1 | ASSLGPSGITDTQY
13 | TRBJ2-1 | - | TRBV11-2 | ASSLSLAANNEQF